The source of this T cell receptor (beta chain) is a study of PD-1 blockade in mismatch repair-deficient tumors. Study-wide findings and caveats: Tumor-resident clones, often absent from pretreatment blood, expanded after pembrolizumab and then contracted.

J was trimmed by 0 bases and V by 5 bases; bases with no gene match: 7. The CDR3 totals 16 residues. Germline CDR1 and CDR2: LNHDA and SQIVND (reference sequence). PCR or immunohistochemistry showed mismatch repair deficiency in every enrolled patient. Assay: immunoSEQ multiplex PCR; the TCRdb copy retains only in-frame clones and omits some. The sample lists approximately 51,000 clones, roughly 80% seen once, with 7% to 8.5% in the top ten. On this clone itself: Antigen specificity is unknown.

This TCR was sampled from an adult with mismatch repair-deficient cancer. This sample comprised peripheral blood, obtained about 4.5 months after starting pembrolizumab. This chain connects TRBV19 to TRBJ1-3; TRBD1 matches at 7 bases. CDR3 nucleotides: TGTGCCAGTAGTCTTACAGGGGCCCACTCTGGAAACACCATATATTTT. It yields the protein CASSLTGAHSGNTIYF.